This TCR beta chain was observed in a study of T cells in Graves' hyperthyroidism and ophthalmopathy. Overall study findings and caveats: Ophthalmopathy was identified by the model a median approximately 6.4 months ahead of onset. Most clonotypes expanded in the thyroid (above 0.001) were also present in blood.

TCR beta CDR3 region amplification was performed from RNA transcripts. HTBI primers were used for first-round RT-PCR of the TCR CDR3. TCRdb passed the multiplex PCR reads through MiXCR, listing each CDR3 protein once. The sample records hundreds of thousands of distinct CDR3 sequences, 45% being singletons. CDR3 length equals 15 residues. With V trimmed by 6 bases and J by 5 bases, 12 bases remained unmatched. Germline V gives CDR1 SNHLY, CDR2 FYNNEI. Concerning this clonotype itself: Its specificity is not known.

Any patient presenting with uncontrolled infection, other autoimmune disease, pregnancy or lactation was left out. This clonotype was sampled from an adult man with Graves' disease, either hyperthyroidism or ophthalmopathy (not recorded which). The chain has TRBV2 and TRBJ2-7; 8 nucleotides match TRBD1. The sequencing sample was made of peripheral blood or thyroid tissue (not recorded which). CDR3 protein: CASSVDWTGSNEQYF. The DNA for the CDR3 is TGTGCCAGCAGCGTTGATTGGACAGGGTCAAACGAGCAGTACTTC.